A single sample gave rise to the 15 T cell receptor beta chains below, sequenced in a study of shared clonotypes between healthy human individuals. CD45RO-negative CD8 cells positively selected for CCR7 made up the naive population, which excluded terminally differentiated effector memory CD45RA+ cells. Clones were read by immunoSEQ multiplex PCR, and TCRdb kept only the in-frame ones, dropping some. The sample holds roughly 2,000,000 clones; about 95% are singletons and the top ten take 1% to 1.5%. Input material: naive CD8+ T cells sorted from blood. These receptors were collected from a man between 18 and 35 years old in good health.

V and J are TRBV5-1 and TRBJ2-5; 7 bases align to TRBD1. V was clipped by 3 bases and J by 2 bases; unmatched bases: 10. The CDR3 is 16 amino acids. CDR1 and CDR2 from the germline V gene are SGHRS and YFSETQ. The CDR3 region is CASSSTLDRAQETQYF. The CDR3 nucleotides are TGCGCCAGCAGCTCCACCTTAGACAGGGCTCAAGAGACCCAGTACTTC. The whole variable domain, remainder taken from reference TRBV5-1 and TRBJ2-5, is KAGVTQTPRYLIKTRGQQVTLSCSPISGHRSVSWYQQTPGQGLQFLFEYFSETQRNKGNFPGRFSGRQFSNSRSEMNVSTLELGDSALYLCASSSTLDRAQETQYFGPGTRLLVL.

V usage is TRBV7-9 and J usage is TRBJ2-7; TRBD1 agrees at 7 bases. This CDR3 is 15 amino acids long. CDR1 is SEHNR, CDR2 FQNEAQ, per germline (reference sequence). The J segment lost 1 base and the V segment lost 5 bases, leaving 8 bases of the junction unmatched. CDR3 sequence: CASSPATGVSYEQYF. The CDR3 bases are TGTGCCAGCAGCCCAGCCACAGGGGTTTCCTACGAGCAGTACTTC.

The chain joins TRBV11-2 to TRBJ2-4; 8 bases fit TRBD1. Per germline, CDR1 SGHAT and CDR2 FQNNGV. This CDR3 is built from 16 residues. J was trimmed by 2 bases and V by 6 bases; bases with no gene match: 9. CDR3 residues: CASRAGTGGSKNIQYF. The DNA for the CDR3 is TGTGCCAGCAGAGCCGGGACAGGTGGTTCCAAAAACATTCAGTACTTC.

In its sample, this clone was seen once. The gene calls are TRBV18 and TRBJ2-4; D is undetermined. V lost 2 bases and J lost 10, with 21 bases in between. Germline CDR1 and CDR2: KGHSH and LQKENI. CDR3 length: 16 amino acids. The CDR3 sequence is CASSPIPSAADPIQYF. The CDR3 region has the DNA TGTGCCAGCTCACCAATTCCGAGTGCGGCAGATCCAATTCAGTACTTC. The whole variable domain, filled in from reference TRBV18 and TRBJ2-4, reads NAGVMQNPRHLVRRRGQEARLRCSPMKGHSHVYWYRQLPEEGLKFMVYLQKENIIDESGMPKERFSAEFPKEGPSILRIQQVVRGDSAAYFCASSPIPSAADPIQYFGAGTRLSVL.

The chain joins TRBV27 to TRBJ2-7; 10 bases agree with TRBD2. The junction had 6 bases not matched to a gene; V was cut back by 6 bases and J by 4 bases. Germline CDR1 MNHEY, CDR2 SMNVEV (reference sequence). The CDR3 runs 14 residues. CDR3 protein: CASRPGTSVYEQYF. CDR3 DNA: TGTGCCAGCAGACCCGGGACTAGCGTTTACGAGCAGTACTTC.

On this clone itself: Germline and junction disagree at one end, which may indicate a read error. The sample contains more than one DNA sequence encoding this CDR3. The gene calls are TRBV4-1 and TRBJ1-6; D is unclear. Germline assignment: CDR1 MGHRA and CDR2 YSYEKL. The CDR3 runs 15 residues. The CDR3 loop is CASSQDPALNSPLHF. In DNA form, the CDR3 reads TGTGCCAGCAGCCAAGATCCGGCGTTGAATTCACCCCTCCACTTT.

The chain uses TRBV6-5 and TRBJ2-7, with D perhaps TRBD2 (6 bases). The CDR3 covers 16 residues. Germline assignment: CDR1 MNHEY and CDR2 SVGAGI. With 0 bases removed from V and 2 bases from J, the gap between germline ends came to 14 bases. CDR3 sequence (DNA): TGTGCCAGCAGTTACTCCATCGGGGGTCGGACCTACGAGCAGTACTTC. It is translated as CASSYSIGGRTYEQYF.

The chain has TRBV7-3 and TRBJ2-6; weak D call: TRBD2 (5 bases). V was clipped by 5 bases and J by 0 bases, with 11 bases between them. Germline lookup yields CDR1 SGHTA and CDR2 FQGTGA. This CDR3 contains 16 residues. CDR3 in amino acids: CASSPTAGSGANVLTF. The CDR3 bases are TGTGCCAGCAGCCCAACCGCGGGCTCTGGGGCCAACGTCCTGACTTTC.

Here the CDR3 reads CASRLHSGANVLTF. CDR3 DNA sequence: TGTGCCAGTCGGTTACACTCTGGGGCCAACGTCCTGACTTTC. This chain uses TRBV2 with TRBJ2-6; D is undetermined. CDR1 is SNHLY, CDR2 FYNNEI, per germline. V was pared by 9 bases and J by 0 bases, with 9 bases between. This CDR3 region has 14 residues.

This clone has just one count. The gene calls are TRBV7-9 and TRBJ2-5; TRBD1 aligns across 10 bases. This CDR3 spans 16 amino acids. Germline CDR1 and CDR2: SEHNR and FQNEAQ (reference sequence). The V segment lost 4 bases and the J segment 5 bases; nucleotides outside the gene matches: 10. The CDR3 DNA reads TGTGCCAGCAGCTGGACAGGGGGAGATGTTTCGGAGACCCAGTACTTC. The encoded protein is CASSWTGGDVSETQYF.

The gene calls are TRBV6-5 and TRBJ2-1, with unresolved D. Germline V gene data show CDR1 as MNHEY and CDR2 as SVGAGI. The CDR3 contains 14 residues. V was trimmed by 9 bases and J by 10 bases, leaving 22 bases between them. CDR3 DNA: TGTGCCAGTGGGCCGGTCCCAAATCTAGTCGAGCAGTTCTTC. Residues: CASGPVPNLVEQFF.

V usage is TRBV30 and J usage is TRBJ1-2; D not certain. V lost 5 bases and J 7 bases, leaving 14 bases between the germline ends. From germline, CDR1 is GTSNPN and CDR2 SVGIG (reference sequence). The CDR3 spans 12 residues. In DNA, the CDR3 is TGTGCCTGGGGGGAACTCGCGGGTGGCTACACCTTC. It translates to CAWGELAGGYTF.

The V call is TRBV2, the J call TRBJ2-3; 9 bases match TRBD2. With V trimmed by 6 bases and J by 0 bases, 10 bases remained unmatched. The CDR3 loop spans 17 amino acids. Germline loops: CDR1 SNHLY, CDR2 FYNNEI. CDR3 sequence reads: CASRPLEAGGSTDTQYF. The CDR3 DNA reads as TGTGCCAGCAGACCCCTTGAGGCGGGAGGGAGCACAGATACGCAGTATTTT. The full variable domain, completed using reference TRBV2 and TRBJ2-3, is EPEVTQTPSHQVTQMGQEVILRCVPISNHLYFYWYRQILGQKVEFLVSFYNNEISEKSEIFDDQFSVERPDGSNFTLKIRSTKLEDSAMYFCASRPLEAGGSTDTQYFGPGTRLTVL.

The chain's CDR3 is CASSHPRDSSSYNEQFF. DNA for the CDR3: TGTGCCAGCAGCCACCCCCGGGACTCAAGCTCCTACAATGAGCAGTTCTTC. The chain employs TRBV7-9 and TRBJ2-1, with D perhaps matching TRBD2 (6 bases). The length of the CDR3 is 17 residues. V was trimmed by 5 bases and J by 0 bases, leaving 17 bases between them. Germline V gives CDR1 SEHNR, CDR2 FQNEAQ (reference sequence).

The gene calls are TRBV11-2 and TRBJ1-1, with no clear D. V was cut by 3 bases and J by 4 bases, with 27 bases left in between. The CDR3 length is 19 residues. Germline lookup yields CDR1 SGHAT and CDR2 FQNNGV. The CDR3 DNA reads TGTGCCAGCAGCTTCTCACTTGCGGCTTCAACTCTCCGGGGCACTGAAGCTTTCTTT. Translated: CASSFSLAASTLRGTEAFF.